This T cell receptor (beta chain) is drawn from a study of tumor-infiltrating lymphocytes in localized non-small cell lung cancer. A word on this clone: Its antigen remains unidentified.

Germline loops: CDR1 MNHNS, CDR2 SASEGT. Trimming pared 5 bases from V and 2 bases from J, leaving 6 bases between. This CDR3 spans 12 amino acids. General study results and limits: Compared with uninvolved lung, tumors showed higher T cell infiltration by TCRbeta sequencing.

Produced via immunoSEQ multiplex PCR; TCRdb's table is partial and in-frame only. The repertoire consists of about 24,000 clones, with around 62% occurring once and the leading ten covering more than 5%. Sequencing used lung tumor tissue. The receptor was derived from a human donor with non-small cell lung cancer. The chain is built from TRBV6-1 and TRBJ2-5; the D is unclear. For the CDR3, the DNA is TGTGCCAGCAGTTTATCACAAGAGACCCAGTACTTC. It encodes CASSLSQETQYF.